This T cell receptor (beta chain) was obtained from a study of blood T cell repertoires in COVID-19. Unmatched junction bases numbered 9, after V lost 6 bases and J lost 2 bases. The CDR3 is 15 amino acids. Germline values: CDR1 MDHEN, CDR2 SYDVKM. Profiled with immunoSEQ multiplex PCR; TCRdb holds only in-frame clones, not every one. The table lists about 260,000 clones, about 85% of them singletons, with 4.2% in the top ten. This sequence joins TRBV28 and TRBJ2-5, with 7 nucleotides matching TRBD1. The receptor was derived from a man aged 60 to 75 with acute or convalescent COVID-19. Sequencing input: peripheral blood. CDR3 in amino acids: CASSWTPGQQETQYF. The CDR3, as DNA: TGTGCCAGCAGCTGGACCCCGGGACAGCAAGAGACCCAGTACTTC.